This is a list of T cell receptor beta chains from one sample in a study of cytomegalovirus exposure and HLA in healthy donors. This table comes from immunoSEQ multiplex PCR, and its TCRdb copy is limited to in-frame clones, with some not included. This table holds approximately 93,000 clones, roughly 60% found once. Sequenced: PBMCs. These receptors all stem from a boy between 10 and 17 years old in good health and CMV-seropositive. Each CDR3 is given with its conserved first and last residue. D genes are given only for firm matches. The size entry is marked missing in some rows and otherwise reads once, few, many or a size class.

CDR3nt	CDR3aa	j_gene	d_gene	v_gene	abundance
TGTGCCAGCAGCTCGGAACTAGCGGGAGCGTCCAATGAGCAGTTCTTC	CASSSELAGASNEQFF	TRBJ2-1	TRBD2	TRBV9	-
TGTGCCTGGAGGGGACAGGGAACGGGGCAGCCCCAGCATTTT	CAWRGQGTGQPQHF	TRBJ1-5	TRBD1	TRBV30	few
TGTGCCTGGAGTGATGACAGCTATGGCTACACCTTC	CAWSDDSYGYTF	TRBJ1-2	-	TRBV30	-
TGTGCCAGCAGCTTGGGAGGTGGGAACACTGAAGCTTTCTTT	CASSLGGGNTEAFF	TRBJ1-1	-	TRBV5-4	-
TGTGCCAGCAGCACACCGGGACTAGCGGATTACAAAAACATTCAGTACTTC	CASSTPGLADYKNIQYF	TRBJ2-4	TRBD2	TRBV13	few
TGTGCCAGCAGTGAATATGTACGGGAGGGACGCTACGAGCAGTACTTC	CASSEYVREGRYEQYF	TRBJ2-7	TRBD2	TRBV25-1	few
TGTGCCACTGGGCGGGGAAATAGCTCACCCCTCCACTTT	CATGRGNSSPLHF	TRBJ1-6	-	TRBV2	-
TGTGCCAGCGGGCCTAGCGGGGGCAATGAGCAGTTCTTC	CASGPSGGNEQFF	TRBJ2-1	TRBD2	TRBV9	few
TGTGCCAGCTCAGACACCTTGAACACTGAAGCTTTCTTT	CASSDTLNTEAFF	TRBJ1-1	-	TRBV18	few
TGTGCCAGCAGTGAATGGACTAGCGGGGGCACCTACGAGCAGTACTTC	CASSEWTSGGTYEQYF	TRBJ2-7	TRBD2	TRBV25-1	-
TGTGCCAGCAGCTTAGATCGGACAGCCGGCTACACCTTC	CASSLDRTAGYTF	TRBJ1-2	-	TRBV11-2	-
TGCAGCGTTGGTGAACCGAGCTCCTACGAGCAGTACTTC	CSVGEPSSYEQYF	TRBJ2-7	-	TRBV29-1	-
TGTGCCAGCAGCGCGGACAGGGTAAATGGCTACACCTTC	CASSADRVNGYTF	TRBJ1-2	TRBD1	TRBV14	-
TGTGCCAGCAGCTTGACAGGGACTGGTACGCAGTATTTT	CASSLTGTGTQYF	TRBJ2-3	-	TRBV9	once
TGTGCCAGCAGTCCACAGGGTTACCATGAGCAGTTCTTC	CASSPQGYHEQFF	TRBJ2-1	-	TRBV6-5	-
TGCGCCAGCAGCCGACTAGGGGCCCCTGAAGCTTTCTTT	CASSRLGAPEAFF	TRBJ1-1	-	TRBV5-1	-
TGTGCCAGCAGCTCCCCCCTCGACAGGGGGCCCCTCACCGGGGAGCTGTTTTTT	CASSSPLDRGPLTGELFF	TRBJ2-2	TRBD1	TRBV7-9	-
TGTGCCAGCAGTCCCCCTACGGGGGGACCCCCCTCCTACAATGAGCAGTTCTTC	CASSPPTGGPPSYNEQFF	TRBJ2-1	TRBD2	TRBV7-9	-
TGTGCCAGCTCCCTTTGGACGGGGGGAGACACTGAAGCTTTCTTT	CASSLWTGGDTEAFF	TRBJ1-1	-	TRBV18	-
TGTGCCAGCAGTTTCCGACTAGCGGGGGGCTACGAGCAGTACTTC	CASSFRLAGGYEQYF	TRBJ2-7	TRBD2	TRBV28	-
TGTGCCTGTCAAACCCCCAGGGCCGGCGGAACTGAAGCTTTCTTT	CACQTPRAGGTEAFF	TRBJ1-1	-	TRBV30	-
TGTGCCAGCAGTTCACCTCGGACTAGAAAGTATGAGCAGTTCTTC	CASSSPRTRKYEQFF	TRBJ2-1	TRBD2	TRBV27	-
TGTGCCAGCAGGTTAACCGGGACAGGGAATTCGAACACTGAAGCTTTCTTT	CASRLTGTGNSNTEAFF	TRBJ1-1	TRBD1	TRBV7-3	-
TGTGCCAGCAGTTTCCCCGCATCGCCGGGGGGCCACGAGCAGTACTTC	CASSFPASPGGHEQYF	TRBJ2-7	-	TRBV28	-
TGTGCCTGGAGTGTCTTAGGGGAAGGTGGCTACACCTTC	CAWSVLGEGGYTF	TRBJ1-2	-	TRBV30	-
TGCGCCAGCAGCTTGGGGAGCGGGGCCTACGAGCAGTACTTC	CASSLGSGAYEQYF	TRBJ2-7	TRBD2	TRBV5-1	-
TGCAGCATACGACAGGGGGCGGGAGATACGCAGTATTTT	CSIRQGAGDTQYF	TRBJ2-3	TRBD1	TRBV29-1	-
TGTGCCAGCAGCATGGACAGGAACTCCTACGAGCAGTACTTC	CASSMDRNSYEQYF	TRBJ2-7	TRBD1	TRBV6-4	-
TGTGCCAGCTCCAGCGGGGGGGCAGGTGAGCAGTTCTTC	CASSSGGAGEQFF	TRBJ2-1	TRBD2	TRBV6-1	-
TGCGCCAGCAGCTTAGGGCAGGGCTCCTACAATGAGCAGTTCTTC	CASSLGQGSYNEQFF	TRBJ2-1	-	TRBV5-1	-
TGTGCCAGTAGCCTAGGAAATAGCGGGAGAGGGAACGAGCAGTACTTC	CASSLGNSGRGNEQYF	TRBJ2-7	TRBD2	TRBV19	few
TGTGCCAGCAGTGAAAGAGGGTATGGAGCCATTTCCCACTACGAGCAGTACTTC	CASSERGYGAISHYEQYF	TRBJ2-7	-	TRBV6-1	-
TGCAGCGGATCCAGGGGCGCCGAGCAGTACTTC	CSGSRGAEQYF	TRBJ2-7	-	TRBV29-1	-
TGTGCCAGCAGTTTAAGGTGGGGGGAAGCCCAAGAGACCCAGTACTTC	CASSLRWGEAQETQYF	TRBJ2-5	-	TRBV27	-
TGTGCCAGTAGTACCCAGGGGGCGTATGTCCAGCCCCAGCATTTT	CASSTQGAYVQPQHF	TRBJ1-5	TRBD1	TRBV19	once
TGTGCCAGCAGCTCATATGGAGTATTACAAGAGACCCAGTACTTC	CASSSYGVLQETQYF	TRBJ2-5	-	TRBV13	few
TGTGCCTGGACCGCCCTCCGAGCTAGCGGGATATACAATGAGCAGTTCTTC	CAWTALRASGIYNEQFF	TRBJ2-1	TRBD2	TRBV30	-
TGTGCCAGCAGCTTCCAGACAGGGCAAGAGACCCAGTACTTC	CASSFQTGQETQYF	TRBJ2-5	TRBD1	TRBV7-2	-
TGTGCCAGCAGTTACTTAGGGGCAGGGGGTTCAGTTGGCTACACCTTC	CASSYLGAGGSVGYTF	TRBJ1-2	TRBD1	TRBV6-6	-
TGTGCCAGCAGCTTGGAAGCGGGAGGGCCCTCCTACGAGCAGTACTTC	CASSLEAGGPSYEQYF	TRBJ2-7	TRBD2	TRBV11-2	-
TGTGCCAGCAGTGTCACCGGGACTAGCGGGTCCCAGCAGTTCTTC	CASSVTGTSGSQQFF	TRBJ2-1	TRBD2	TRBV6-1	few
TGTGCCAGCAGTACCCGAGGAACAGGGGAACTGTTTTTT	CASSTRGTGELFF	TRBJ1-4	TRBD1	TRBV6-1	few
TGCGCCAGCAACGGTCGGGGTTCTAGCACAGATACGCAGTATTTT	CASNGRGSSTDTQYF	TRBJ2-3	-	TRBV5-1	-
TGTGCCAGCAGCTTGGCCCTACAGCAAAACTATGGCTACACCTTC	CASSLALQQNYGYTF	TRBJ1-2	-	TRBV5-5	-
TGTGCCAGCACTCAGACGTGGGGGGTATATGGCTACACCTTC	CASTQTWGVYGYTF	TRBJ1-2	-	TRBV6-5	-
TGCGCCAGCAGCCAAGCCAGGGATGGTACGCAGTATTTT	CASSQARDGTQYF	TRBJ2-3	-	TRBV4-1	once
TGTGCCAGTACCCCAAACCGGGGAGGCGAGCAGTACTTC	CASTPNRGGEQYF	TRBJ2-7	-	TRBV19	few
TGTGCCAGCAGCCAATCAGGGACAGATACGCAGTATTTT	CASSQSGTDTQYF	TRBJ2-3	-	TRBV4-2	-
TGTGCCACCAGCGCAACCGGGACAGGGGATCAGCCCCAGCATTTT	CATSATGTGDQPQHF	TRBJ1-5	TRBD1	TRBV15	-
TGTGCCAGCAGCGTAGGGCGGGAGGCCCCCAGCGAGCAGTACTTC	CASSVGREAPSEQYF	TRBJ2-7	TRBD2	TRBV9	-
TGTGCCAGCAGTGATGACACAGGTTCTAATTCACCCCTCCACTTT	CASSDDTGSNSPLHF	TRBJ1-6	-	TRBV2	-
TGTGCCTGGAGTGTACGTGGACAGGGAGTCCCCCAGAATTTT	CAWSVRGQGVPQNF	TRBJ1-5	TRBD1	TRBV30	-
TGCAGTGCTCAGGAGCGGTACGAGCAGTACTTC	CSAQERYEQYF	TRBJ2-7	-	TRBV20-1	-
TGCGCCAGCAGCCAAGATTACGCGGGAGAACGTCAGCCCCAGCATTTT	CASSQDYAGERQPQHF	TRBJ1-5	-	TRBV4-3	few
TGTGCCAGCAGCGTAGCTGGAGGGTACAATTCACCCCTCCACTTT	CASSVAGGYNSPLHF	TRBJ1-6	-	TRBV9	-
TGTGCCAGCAGCTTGGTCAGCGGACGGAGCTCTGGAAACACCATATATTTT	CASSLVSGRSSGNTIYF	TRBJ1-3	-	TRBV5-4	-
TGCGCCAGCAGGTTCGGACAGGGAAACGAGCAGTACTTC	CASRFGQGNEQYF	TRBJ2-7	TRBD1	TRBV5-1	-
TGTGCCAGCAGCCGTAGCGGGAACCCCTCCGGGGGCTATGAGCAGTTCTTC	CASSRSGNPSGGYEQFF	TRBJ2-1	TRBD2	TRBV5-4	-
TGTGCCAGCAGCCCGACGATCGACAGCTCCTACGAGCAGTACTTC	CASSPTIDSSYEQYF	TRBJ2-7	-	TRBV7-9	-